These 3 T cell receptor beta chains were all obtained from the same sample, sequenced in a study of cytomegalovirus exposure and HLA in healthy donors. The PCR employed 60 Vbeta primers together with 13 Jbeta primers. Sequencing was performed with immunoSEQ multiplex PCR; in TCRdb, only in-frame clones are kept and a portion is missing. This sample has about 160,000 clones; 82% occur once, and the top ten carry about 1.4%. The specimen sequenced was PBMCs. These receptors originate from a girl between 10 and 17 years old in good health and CMV-seropositive.

The J gene is TRBJ1-4, the V gene TRBV25-1; possible D gene TRBD1, 5 bases. V lost 0 bases and J lost 1, with 12 bases in between. The germline CDR1 and CDR2 sequences are MGHDK and SYGVNS. The CDR3 has 17 amino acids. CDR3: CASSEYRTGLTNEKLFF. CDR3 coding DNA: TGTGCCAGCAGTGAATATAGGACGGGACTAACTAATGAAAAACTGTTTTTT.

The CDR3 DNA follows: TGTGCCAGCAGCTTAGTTCTTCGAGGCCGATTCCCGACCTATGGCTACACCTTC. This gives the protein CASSLVLRGRFPTYGYTF. This sequence joins TRBV11-2 and TRBJ1-2; D is ambiguous. CDR3 size: 18 residues. Between the trimmed V and J ends, which lost 1 base and 4 bases, there was a span of 22 bases. CDR1 SGHAT and CDR2 FQNNGV come from the germline V gene.

The chain carries TRBV9 and TRBJ2-1; TRBD1 might be the D (5 bases). V lost 0 bases and J lost 3, with 10 bases in between. CDR1 is SGDLS and CDR2 is YYNGEE in the germline V gene. CDR3 size: 15 residues. The CDR3 here is CASSVDLRVYNEQFF. The CDR3 DNA reads TGTGCCAGCAGCGTAGATCTCAGGGTCTACAATGAGCAGTTCTTC.